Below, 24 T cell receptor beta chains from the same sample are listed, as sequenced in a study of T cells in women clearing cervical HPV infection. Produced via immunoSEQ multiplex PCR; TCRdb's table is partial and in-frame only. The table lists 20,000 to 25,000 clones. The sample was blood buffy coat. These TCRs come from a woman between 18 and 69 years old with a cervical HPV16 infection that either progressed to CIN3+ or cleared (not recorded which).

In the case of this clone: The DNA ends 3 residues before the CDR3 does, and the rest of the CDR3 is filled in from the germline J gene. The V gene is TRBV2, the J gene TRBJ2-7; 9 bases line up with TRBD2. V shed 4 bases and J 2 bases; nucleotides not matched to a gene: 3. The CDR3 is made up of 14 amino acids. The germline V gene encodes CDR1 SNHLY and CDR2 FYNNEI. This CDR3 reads CASSGGGGPYEQYF. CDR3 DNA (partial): TGTGCCAGCAGTGGCGGGGGGGGGCCCTACGAG.

Partial CDR3 DNA: TGTGCCAGCAGCTACCCGACTAGCGGGACGTTCGAG. This gives the protein CASSYPTSGTFE. In full, the CDR3 reads CASSYPTSGTFEQYF. The rearrangement joins TRBV5-4 to TRBJ2-7; TRBD2 matches at 11 bases. The read halts 3 residues ahead of the CDR3 end, with the missing end drawn from the germline J gene. V lost 3 bases to trimming and J lost 6 bases; unmatched junction nucleotides: 8. This CDR3 contains 15 residues. Germline loops: CDR1 SGHNT, CDR2 YYREEE (reference sequence).

CDR3 residues: CASSDVSGVPSNQPQHF. The covered CDR3 bases are TGTGCCAGCAGTGATGTCTCAGGGGTTCCTAGCAATCAGCCC. This chain connects TRBV2 to TRBJ1-5; D may be TRBD1 (6 bases). The CDR3 end is not reached by the read, which stops 3 residues before it; the germline J gene fills it in. Between the trimmed V and J ends, which lost 3 bases and 0 bases, there was a span of 15 bases. The CDR3 length is 17 residues. Germline V CDR1 and CDR2: SNHLY, FYNNEI.

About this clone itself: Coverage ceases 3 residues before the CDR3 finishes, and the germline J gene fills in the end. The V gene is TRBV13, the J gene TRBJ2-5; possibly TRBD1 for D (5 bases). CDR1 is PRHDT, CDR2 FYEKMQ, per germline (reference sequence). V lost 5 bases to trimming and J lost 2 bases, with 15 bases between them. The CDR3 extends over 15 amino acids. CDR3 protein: CASSPHYRPQETQYF. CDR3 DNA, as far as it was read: TGTGCCAGCAGCCCCCACTACAGGCCTCAAGAGACC. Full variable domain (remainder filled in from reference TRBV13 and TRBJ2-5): AAGVIQSPRHLIKEKRETATLKCYPIPRHDTVYWYQQGPGQDPQFLISFYEKMQSDKGSIPDRFSAQQFSDYHSELNMSSLELGDSALYFCASSPHYRPQETQYFGPGTRLLVL.

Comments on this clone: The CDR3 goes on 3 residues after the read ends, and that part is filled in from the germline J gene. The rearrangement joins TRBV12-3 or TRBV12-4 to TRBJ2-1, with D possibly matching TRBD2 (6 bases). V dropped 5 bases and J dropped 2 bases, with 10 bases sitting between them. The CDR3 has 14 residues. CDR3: CASSPTSPYNEQFF. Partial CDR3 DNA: TGTGCCAGCAGTCCCACTAGCCCCTACAATGAG.

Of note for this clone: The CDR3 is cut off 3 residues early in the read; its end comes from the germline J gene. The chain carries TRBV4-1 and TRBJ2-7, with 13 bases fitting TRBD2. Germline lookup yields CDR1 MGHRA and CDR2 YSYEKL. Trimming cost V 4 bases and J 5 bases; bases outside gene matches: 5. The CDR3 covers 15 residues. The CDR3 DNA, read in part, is TGCGCCAGCAGCCCAAGGACTAGCGGGAGTCACGAG. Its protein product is CASSPRTSGSHE. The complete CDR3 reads CASSPRTSGSHEQYF.

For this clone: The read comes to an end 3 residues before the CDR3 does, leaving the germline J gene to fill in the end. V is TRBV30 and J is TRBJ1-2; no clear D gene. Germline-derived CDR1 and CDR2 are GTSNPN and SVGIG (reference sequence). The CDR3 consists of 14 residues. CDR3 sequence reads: CAWVNLATYNEYTF. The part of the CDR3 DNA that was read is TGTGCCTGGGTCAATCTAGCGACATACAATGAA.

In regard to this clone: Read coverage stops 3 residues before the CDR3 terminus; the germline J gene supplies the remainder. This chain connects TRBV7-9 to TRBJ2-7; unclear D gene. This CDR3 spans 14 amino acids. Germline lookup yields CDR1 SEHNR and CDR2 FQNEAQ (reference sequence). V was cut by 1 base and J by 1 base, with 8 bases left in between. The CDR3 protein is CASSLGAKSYEQYF. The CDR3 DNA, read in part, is TGTGCCAGCAGCTTAGGGGCTAAGTCCTACGAG. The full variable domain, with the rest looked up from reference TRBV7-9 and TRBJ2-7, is DTGVSQNPRHKITKRGQNVTFRCDPISEHNRLYWYRQTLGQGPEFLTYFQNEAQLEKSRLLSDRFSAERPKGSFSTLEIQRTEQGDSAMYLCASSLGAKSYEQYFGPGTRLTVT.

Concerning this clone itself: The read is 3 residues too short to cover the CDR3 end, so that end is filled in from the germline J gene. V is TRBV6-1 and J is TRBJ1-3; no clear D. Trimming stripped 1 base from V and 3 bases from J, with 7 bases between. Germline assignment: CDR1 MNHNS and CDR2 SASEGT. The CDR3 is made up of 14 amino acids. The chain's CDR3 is CASSEGAGGNTIYF. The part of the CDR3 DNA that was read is TGTGCCAGCAGTGAAGGGGCAGGTGGAAACACC.

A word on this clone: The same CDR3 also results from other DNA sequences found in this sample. CDR3 amino acids: CASTESRSIYQPQHF. CDR3 DNA, as far as it was read: TGTGCCAGTACCGAATCCAGATCGATTTACCAGCCC. The chain uses TRBV6-2 or TRBV6-3 and TRBJ1-5, with D hard to call. The read stops 3 residues short of the end of the CDR3; the missing end is completed from the germline J gene. Trimming took off 9 bases at V and 7 bases at J, with 22 bases between the two ends. CDR1 and CDR2 (germline): MNHEY, SVGEGT. The CDR3 runs 15 residues.

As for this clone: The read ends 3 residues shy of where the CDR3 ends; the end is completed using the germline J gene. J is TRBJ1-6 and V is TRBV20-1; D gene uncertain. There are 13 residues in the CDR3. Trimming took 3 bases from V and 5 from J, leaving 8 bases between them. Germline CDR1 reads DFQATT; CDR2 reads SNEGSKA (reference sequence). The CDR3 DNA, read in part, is TGCAGTGCTAGTTTTCGTAATAATTCACCC. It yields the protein CSASFRNNSP. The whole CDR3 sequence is CSASFRNNSPLHF.

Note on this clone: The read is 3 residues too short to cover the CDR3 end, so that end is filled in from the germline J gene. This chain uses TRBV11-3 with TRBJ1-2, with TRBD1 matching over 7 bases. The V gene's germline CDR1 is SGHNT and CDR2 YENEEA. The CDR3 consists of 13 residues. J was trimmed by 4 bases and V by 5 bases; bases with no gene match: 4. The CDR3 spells CASSAGQRYGYTF. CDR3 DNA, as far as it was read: TGTGCCAGCAGCGCGGGACAGCGCTATGGC.

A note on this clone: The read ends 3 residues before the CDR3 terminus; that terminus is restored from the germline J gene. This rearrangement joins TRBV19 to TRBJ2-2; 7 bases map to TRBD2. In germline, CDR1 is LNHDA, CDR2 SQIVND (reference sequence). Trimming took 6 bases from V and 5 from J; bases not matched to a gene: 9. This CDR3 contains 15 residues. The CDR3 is CASSPSGTPTGELFF. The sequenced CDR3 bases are TGTGCCAGTAGCCCTAGCGGAACACCGACCGGGGAG. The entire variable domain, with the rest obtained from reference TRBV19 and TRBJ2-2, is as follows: DGGITQSPKYLFRKEGQNVTLSCEQNLNHDAMYWYRQDPGQGLRLIYYSQIVNDFQKGDIAEGYSVSREKKESFPLTVTSAQKNPTAFYLCASSPSGTPTGELFFGEGSRLTVL.

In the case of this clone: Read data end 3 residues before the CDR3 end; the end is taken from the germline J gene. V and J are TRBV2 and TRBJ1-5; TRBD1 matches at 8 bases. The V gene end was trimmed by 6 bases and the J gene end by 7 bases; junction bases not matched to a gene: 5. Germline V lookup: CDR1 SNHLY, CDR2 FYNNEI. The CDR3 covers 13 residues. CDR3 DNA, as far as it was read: TGTGCCAGCAGCCAGGACAGGGAACAGCCC. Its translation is CASSQDREQP. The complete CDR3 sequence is CASSQDREQPQHF.

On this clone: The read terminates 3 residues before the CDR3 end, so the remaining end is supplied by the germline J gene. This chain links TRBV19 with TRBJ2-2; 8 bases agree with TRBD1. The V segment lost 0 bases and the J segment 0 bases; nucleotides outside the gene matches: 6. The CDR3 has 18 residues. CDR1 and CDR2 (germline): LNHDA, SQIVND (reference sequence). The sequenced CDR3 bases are TGTGCCAGTAGTATAGATCTCCAGGGGGCAGCGAACACCGGGGAG. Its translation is CASSIDLQGAANTGE. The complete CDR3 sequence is CASSIDLQGAANTGELFF.

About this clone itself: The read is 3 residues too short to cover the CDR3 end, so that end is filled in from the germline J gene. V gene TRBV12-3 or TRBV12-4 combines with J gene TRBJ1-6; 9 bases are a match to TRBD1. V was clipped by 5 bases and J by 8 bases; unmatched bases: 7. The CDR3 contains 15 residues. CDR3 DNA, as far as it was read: TGTGCCAGCAGTCCCCGGGACAGGGTGGATTCACCC. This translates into CASSPRDRVDSP. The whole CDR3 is CASSPRDRVDSPLHF.

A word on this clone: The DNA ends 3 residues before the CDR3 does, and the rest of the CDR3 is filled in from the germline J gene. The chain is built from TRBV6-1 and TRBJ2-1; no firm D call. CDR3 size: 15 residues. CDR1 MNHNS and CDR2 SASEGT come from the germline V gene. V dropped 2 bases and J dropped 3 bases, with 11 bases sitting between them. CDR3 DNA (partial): TGTGCCAGCAGTGAAATTCAGGCTTTCTACAATGAG. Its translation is CASSEIQAFYNE. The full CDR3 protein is CASSEIQAFYNEQFF.

The CDR3 loop reads CAIRREANTGELFF. CDR3 DNA, as far as it was read: TGTGCCATCAGGCGGGAGGCGAACACCGGGGAG. This sequence joins TRBV10-3 and TRBJ2-2; 8 positions agree with TRBD2. The read terminates 3 residues before the CDR3 end, so the remaining end is supplied by the germline J gene. The CDR3 totals 14 residues. Germline V lookup: CDR1 ENHRY, CDR2 SYGVKD. With V trimmed by 6 bases and J by 0 bases, 0 bases remained unmatched.

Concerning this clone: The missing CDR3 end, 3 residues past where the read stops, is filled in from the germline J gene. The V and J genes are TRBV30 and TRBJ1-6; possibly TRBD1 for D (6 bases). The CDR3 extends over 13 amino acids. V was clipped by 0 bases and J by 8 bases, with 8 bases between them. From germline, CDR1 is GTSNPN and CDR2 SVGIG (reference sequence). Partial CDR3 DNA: TGTGCCTGGAGTGTACAGGGAGATTCACCC. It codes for CAWSVQGDSP. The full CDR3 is CAWSVQGDSPLHF.

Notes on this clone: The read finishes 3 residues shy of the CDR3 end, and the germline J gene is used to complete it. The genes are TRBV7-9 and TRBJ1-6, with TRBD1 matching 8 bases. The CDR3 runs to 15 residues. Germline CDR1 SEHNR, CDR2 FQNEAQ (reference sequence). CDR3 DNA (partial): TGTGCCAGCAGCAGACAGGGGCCCGAGTTTAGGGCC. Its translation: CASSRQGPEFRA. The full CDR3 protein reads CASSRQGPEFRALHF.

Incomplete CDR3 DNA: TGTGCCAGCAGCATTAGCGGGAACTCCTACAATGAG. Amino acid sequence: CASSISGNSYNE. The CDR3 reads in full as CASSISGNSYNEQFF. The chain has TRBV9 and TRBJ2-1; 8 bases are shared with TRBD2. Sequencing ends 3 residues short of the CDR3 end; the germline J gene provides the rest. J was trimmed by 0 bases and V by 4 bases; bases with no gene match: 3. Germline lookup yields CDR1 SGDLS and CDR2 YYNGEE. CDR3 length: 15 amino acids.

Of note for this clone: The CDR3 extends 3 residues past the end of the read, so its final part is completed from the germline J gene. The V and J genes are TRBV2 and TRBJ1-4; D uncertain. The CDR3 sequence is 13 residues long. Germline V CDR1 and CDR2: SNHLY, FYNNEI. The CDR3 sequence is CASILQQDSPLFF. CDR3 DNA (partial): TGTGCCAGCATTTTGCAGCAGGATTCACCA.

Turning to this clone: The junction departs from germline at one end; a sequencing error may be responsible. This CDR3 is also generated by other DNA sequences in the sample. CDR3: CASSEGRGSGNTIYF. Incomplete CDR3 DNA: TGTGCCAGCAGTGAAGGAAGGGGAAGTGGAAACACT. V and J are TRBV6-1 and TRBJ1-3, with D maybe TRBD1 (5 bases). The read terminates 3 residues before the CDR3 end, so the remaining end is supplied by the germline J gene. Looked up from germline, CDR1 is MNHNS and CDR2 is SASEGT. CDR3 length: 15 residues.

CDR3 in amino acids: CASSEPEDRNYGYTF. The DNA read from the CDR3 is TGCGCCAGCAGTGAGCCTGAGGACAGGAACTATGGC. The rearrangement links TRBV10-2 to TRBJ1-2, with 7 bases aligning to TRBD1. The read stops 3 residues short of the end of the CDR3; the missing end is completed from the germline J gene. This CDR3 is 15 amino acids long. CDR1 is WSHSY, CDR2 SAAADI, per germline. The trim removed 2 bases at V and 2 bases at J, leaving 5 bases unmatched.